This T cell receptor beta chain was identified in a study of long-term antiretroviral therapy in people with HIV. On the study more broadly: A decade or so separates the oldest specimens from the later 2015 immediate-ART recommendation.

Worth noting for this clone: The antigen is undetermined.

Study-wide findings and caveats: Clonotypes expanded prior to ART showed repertoire dominance at all sampled time points. Possibly under older ART regimens, blood was drawn between about 2004 and 2018.

Version v3.0 of the immunoSEQ assay was performed at survey level. Sequenced by immunoSEQ multiplex PCR; TCRdb stores in-frame clones only, minus some. The sample consists of some 17,000 clones, about 84% of them appearing once. The germline CDR1 and CDR2 sequences are SQVTM and ANQGSEA. The V and J ends lost 3 bases and 6 bases, in that order; junction bases with no gene match: 7. This CDR3 region has 13 residues. The TCR was taken from a young man with HIV. J is TRBJ2-5 and V is TRBV29-1, with TRBD2 identical over 7 bases. The material was unsorted PBMCs, obtained 0.1 years before starting antiretroviral therapy. The CDR3 DNA reads as TGCAGCGTTGACGTGACTAGCAGGAAGACCCAGTACTTC. It specifies CSVDVTSRKTQYF.